The 21 T cell receptor beta chains below all came from one sample that was sequenced in a study of CD8 T cells in Susac syndrome. Random hexamers were used to reverse transcribe roughly 0.5 to 1 ug of RNA. TCRdb ran MiXCR on the immunoSEQ multiplex PCR reads and lists one entry per CDR3 protein. The sample includes around 300,000 distinct CDR3 sequences, around nine tenths seen only once; the top ten take roughly 0.2%. Sequencing was done on a sample of CD8+ T cells from PBMCs. These receptors came from a human donor with multiple sclerosis.

V usage is TRBV28 and J usage is TRBJ2-6; 10 bases map to TRBD1. This CDR3 has 20 amino acids. V lost 3 bases to trimming and J lost 2 bases; unmatched junction nucleotides: 13. CDR1 and CDR2 from the germline V gene are MDHEN and SYDVKM. The CDR3 DNA reads as TGTGCCAGCAGTTTCTTAACCCCGACAGGGGGCTTAACTGGGGCCAACGTCCTGACTTTC. Protein product: CASSFLTPTGGLTGANVLTF.

CDR3 DNA sequence: TGCAGTGCTAGAGATCTCGGCGGGTCGGACACCGGGGAGCTGTTTTTT. Translated, it gives CSARDLGGSDTGELFF. This chain connects TRBV20-1 to TRBJ2-2; a possible D gene is TRBD2 (5 bases). This CDR3 region has 16 residues. The V gene's germline CDR1 is DFQATT and CDR2 SNEGSKA (reference sequence). Trimming took 0 bases from V and 3 from J, leaving 14 bases between them.

The chain joins TRBV4-1 to TRBJ2-3; D is undetermined. Germline V gene lookup returns CDR1 MGHRA and CDR2 YSYEKL. Trimming removed 1 base from V and 0 bases from J, with 11 bases in between. The CDR3 runs 16 residues. CDR3 DNA sequence: TGCGCCAGCAGCCAAGGGGATACAATTAGCACAGATACGCAGTATTTT. This sequence encodes CASSQGDTISTDTQYF.

V and J are TRBV7-9 and TRBJ2-7; D might be TRBD1 or TRBD2, each matching 5 bases. The germline V gene encodes CDR1 SEHNR and CDR2 FQNEAQ (reference sequence). This CDR3 region has 15 residues. Trimming took off 5 bases at V and 5 bases at J, with 19 bases between the two ends. The CDR3 DNA reads as TGTGCCAGCAGCAATTCCGGGACGCGGCTCCACGAGCAGTACTTC. Translation: CASSNSGTRLHEQYF. The full variable domain, its missing parts supplied by reference TRBV7-9 and TRBJ2-7, is DTGVSQNPRHKITKRGQNVTFRCDPISEHNRLYWYRQTLGQGPEFLTYFQNEAQLEKSRLLSDRFSAERPKGSFSTLEIQRTEQGDSAMYLCASSNSGTRLHEQYFGPGTRLTVT.

The chain couples TRBV11-2 to TRBJ1-2, with no clear D. In germline, CDR1 is SGHAT, CDR2 FQNNGV. With 1 base removed from V and 5 bases from J, the gap between germline ends came to 17 bases. The CDR3 runs to 16 residues. The CDR3 DNA reads as TGTGCCAGCAGCTTAGTAGGCCGGCCTATCAAATATGGCTACACCTTC. This encodes CASSLVGRPIKYGYTF.

The CDR3 region is CSARSGTHSSYEQYF. CDR3 DNA sequence: TGCAGTGCTAGAAGTGGGACTCATAGCTCCTACGAGCAGTACTTC. The rearrangement joins TRBV20-1 to TRBJ2-7; TRBD2 is a possible D gene (6 bases). The CDR3 runs to 15 residues. The ends were cut back, 2 bases at V and 0 bases at J, with 14 bases in the middle. CDR1 and CDR2 (germline): DFQATT, SNEGSKA (reference sequence).

The chain carries TRBV11-2 and TRBJ2-1; weak D call: TRBD2 (6 bases). CDR3 length equals 14 residues. The germline gives CDR1 SGHAT, CDR2 FQNNGV. V was shortened by 1 base and J by 9 bases, with 13 bases between the two germline ends. The DNA of the CDR3 is TGTGCCAGCAGCTTAGGGTCTAGCGAAGGTGAGCAGTTCTTC. Protein product: CASSLGSSEGEQFF. Combining the CDR3 with reference TRBV11-2 and TRBJ2-1 gives the whole variable domain EAGVAQSPRYKIIEKRQSVAFWCNPISGHATLYWYQQILGQGPKLLIQFQNNGVVDDSQLPKDRFSAERLKGVDSTLKIQPAKLEDSAVYLCASSLGSSEGEQFFGPGTRLTVL.

The chain uses TRBV7-9 and TRBJ1-2, with unresolved D. The CDR3 is 16 residues long. The V gene's germline CDR1 is SEHNR and CDR2 FQNEAQ (reference sequence). The V and J ends lost 3 bases and 2 bases respectively, with 16 bases between them. The CDR3, as DNA: TGTGCCAGCAGCTTTTCCCTAGACGAGCCGAACTATGGCTACACCTTC. This gives the protein CASSFSLDEPNYGYTF.

The chain joins TRBV25-1 to TRBJ2-5; 10 positions agree with TRBD2. J gave up 4 bases and V 6 bases, and 8 bases lay outside the gene matches. The CDR3 extends over 15 amino acids. The V gene's germline CDR1 is MGHDK and CDR2 SYGVNS. CDR3 sequence: CASSALTSGAETQYF. DNA for the CDR3: TGTGCCAGCAGCGCCCTAACTAGCGGGGCAGAGACCCAGTACTTC. Combining the CDR3 with reference TRBV25-1 and TRBJ2-5 gives the whole variable domain EADIYQTPRYLVIGTGKKITLECSQTMGHDKMYWYQQDPGMELHLIHYSYGVNSTEKGDLSSESTVSRIRTEHFPLTLESARPSHTSQYLCASSALTSGAETQYFGPGTRLLVL.

The rearrangement joins TRBV3-1 to TRBJ2-1; 12 nucleotides agree with TRBD2. CDR3 size: 18 residues. V dropped 4 bases and J dropped 5; count of bases not matched to a gene: 12. Per germline, CDR1 LGHDT and CDR2 YNNKEL (reference sequence). The CDR3 is CASSLRLAGEGEDNEQFF. CDR3 nucleotides: TGTGCCAGCAGCCTCCGACTAGCGGGAGAGGGCGAGGACAATGAGCAGTTCTTC.

The chain couples TRBV6-1 to TRBJ1-4; TRBD1 aligns across 8 bases. This CDR3 is built from 14 residues. Germline-derived CDR1 and CDR2 are MNHNS and SASEGT. With 8 bases clipped from V and 8 bases from J, the junction kept 10 bases outside the gene matches. DNA for the CDR3: TGTGCCAGCCGCGGACAGGGACTTTCGGAAAAACTGTTTTTT. Encoded protein: CASRGQGLSEKLFF.

This clonotype was counted a few times. This chain connects TRBV20-1 to TRBJ2-7; a possible D gene is TRBD1 (6 bases). The CDR3 is 13 amino acids. The germline V gene has CDR1 DFQATT and CDR2 SNEGSKA (reference sequence). The ends were cut back, 6 bases at V and 3 bases at J, with 15 bases in the middle. This chain's CDR3 is CSARGLFDYEQYF. The CDR3 nucleotides read TGCAGTGCCAGGGGTCTTTTTGACTACGAGCAGTACTTC.

The V and J genes are TRBV20-1 and TRBJ1-5; D call uncertain. Trimming removed 0 bases at V and 0 bases at J, with 15 bases between. The CDR3 length is 17 residues. The germline V gene encodes CDR1 DFQATT and CDR2 SNEGSKA (reference sequence). Here the CDR3 DNA reads TGCAGTGCTAGAGACGGGGAGGGAGGGAATAGCAATCAGCCCCAGCATTTT. This gives the protein CSARDGEGGNSNQPQHF.

V and J are TRBV20-1 and TRBJ2-1; possible D gene TRBD2, 6 bases. The germline V and J ends were trimmed by 6 bases and 4 bases, with 16 bases remaining between them. The germline gives CDR1 DFQATT, CDR2 SNEGSKA (reference sequence). The CDR3 has 14 amino acids. CDR3 amino acids: CSAHPRDSYNEQFF. CDR3 nucleotides: TGCAGTGCCCACCCCCGGGACTCGTACAATGAGCAGTTCTTC.

The chain joins TRBV2 to TRBJ2-7; D is uncertain. This CDR3 has 11 residues. Germline V lookup: CDR1 SNHLY, CDR2 FYNNEI. V lost 3 bases and J lost 7, with 7 bases in between. CDR3 loop: CASSDWVEQYF. CDR3 coding DNA: TGTGCCAGCAGTGATTGGGTAGAGCAGTACTTC.

V is TRBV15 and J is TRBJ1-1, with a weak D call TRBD1 (5 bases). This CDR3 has 13 residues. The V gene lost 4 bases and the J gene lost 0 bases, with 6 bases spanning the gap. Germline V CDR1 and CDR2: LNHNV, YYDKDF (reference sequence). The chain's CDR3 is CATSTTVNTEAFF. For the CDR3, the DNA is TGTGCCACCAGCACGACAGTGAACACTGAAGCTTTCTTT.

The chain carries TRBV9 and TRBJ1-4; D gene uncertain. The germline V gene encodes CDR1 SGDLS and CDR2 YYNGEE. This CDR3 is 15 amino acids long. V was pared by 0 bases and J by 1 base, with 7 bases between. The CDR3 nucleotides are TGTGCCAGCAGCGTAGCTGGGGTAACTAATGAAAAACTGTTTTTT. Translating gives CASSVAGVTNEKLFF. The complete variable domain, with remaining parts taken from reference TRBV9 and TRBJ1-4, reads DSGVTQTPKHLITATGQRVTLRCSPRSGDLSVYWYQQSLDQGLQFLIQYYNGEERAKGNILERFSAQQFPDLHSELNLSSLELGDSALYFCASSVAGVTNEKLFFGSGTQLSVL.

The chain joins TRBV27 to TRBJ1-2; TRBD1 agrees at 9 bases. The J segment lost 3 bases and the V segment lost 4 bases, leaving 3 bases of the junction unmatched. CDR3 length: 14 amino acids. CDR1 is MNHEY, CDR2 SMNVEV, per germline (reference sequence). The CDR3 here is CASSSRTGDYGYTF. Here the CDR3 DNA reads TGTGCCAGCAGTTCCCGGACAGGGGACTATGGCTACACCTTC.

The V gene is TRBV7-9, the J gene TRBJ2-7, with TRBD1 as a possible D gene (6 bases). The CDR3 runs 14 residues. Trimming cost V 4 bases and J 1 base, with 11 bases left between them. Germline-derived CDR1 and CDR2 are SEHNR and FQNEAQ (reference sequence). The CDR3 nucleotides are TGTGCCAGCAGCTACCCGGGACAATCCTACGAGCAGTACTTC. It encodes CASSYPGQSYEQYF.

CDR3 in DNA: TGTGCCAGCAGTTACTCACAGGGTTGGGAGCTGTTTTTT. It yields the protein CASSYSQGWELFF. The V and J genes are TRBV6-2 or TRBV6-3 and TRBJ2-2, with D possibly matching TRBD1 (6 bases). The CDR3 has 13 amino acids. Germline CDR1 reads MNHEY; CDR2 reads SVGEGT. Trimming cost V 0 bases and J 9 bases, with 8 bases left between them.

V usage is TRBV28 and J usage is TRBJ2-7; D gene unclear. V lost 2 bases and J 4 bases, leaving 12 bases between the germline ends. The germline gives CDR1 MDHEN, CDR2 SYDVKM. This CDR3 spans 14 amino acids. In DNA, the CDR3 is TGTGCCAGCAGTTTACTCGGTTCCCAGTACGAGCAGTACTTC. It is translated as CASSLLGSQYEQYF.